This is a list of T cell receptor beta chains from one sample in a study of CD8+CD57+ T cells in acquired aplastic anemia. TCRdb re-called the reads through MiXCR, storing one row per CDR3 protein. The sample yields approximately 59,000 distinct CDR3 sequences, around 57% seen once. The sequenced sample was sorted CD4+, CD8+, or CD8+CD57+ T cells (not recorded which) from PBMCs. The receptors originated from a human donor with aplastic anemia. CDR3s include the opening cysteine and the closing phenylalanine or tryptophan. The D gene is left open where the match is weak. Size is omitted from some rows. Given values are once, few, many or a class for expanded clones.

abundance: -; d_gene: -; j_gene: TRBJ2-7; v_gene: TRBV10-2; CDR3nt: TGCGCCAGCGCATCCTACGAGCAGTACTTC; CDR3aa: CASASYEQYF
abundance: -; d_gene: -; j_gene: TRBJ2-1; v_gene: TRBV10-1; CDR3nt: TGCGCCAGCTCTCAGGGGACTGAGGGGTTCTTC; CDR3aa: CASSQGTEGFF
abundance: -; d_gene: -; j_gene: TRBJ1-6; v_gene: TRBV10-3; CDR3nt: TGTGCCATCAGTGAGTCGGACAGTTATAATTCACCCCTCCACTTT; CDR3aa: CAISESDSYNSPLHF
abundance: few; d_gene: TRBD2; j_gene: TRBJ2-5; v_gene: TRBV27; CDR3nt: TGTGCCAGCAGTTTCGGACTAGCGGGGGGCACTCAAGAGACCCAGTACTTC; CDR3aa: CASSFGLAGGTQETQYF
abundance: many; d_gene: -; j_gene: TRBJ2-7; v_gene: TRBV4-2; CDR3nt: TGTGCCAGCAGCCAAGATAGGTACGAGCAGTACTTC; CDR3aa: CASSQDRYEQYF
abundance: many; d_gene: -; j_gene: TRBJ1-1; v_gene: TRBV6-6; CDR3nt: TGTGCCAGCAGTCCTGACAGAATAACGAACACTGAAGCTTTCTTT; CDR3aa: CASSPDRITNTEAFF
abundance: many; d_gene: -; j_gene: TRBJ2-7; v_gene: TRBV28; CDR3nt: TGTGCCAGCAGTACAGGGTCCTACGAGCAGTACTTC; CDR3aa: CASSTGSYEQYF
abundance: many; d_gene: TRBD2; j_gene: TRBJ2-5; v_gene: TRBV4-2; CDR3nt: TGTGCCAGCAGCCAAGGACTAGGCGGGGGTGAGACCCAGTACTTC; CDR3aa: CASSQGLGGGETQYF
abundance: -; d_gene: -; j_gene: TRBJ1-1; v_gene: TRBV19; CDR3nt: TGTGCCAGTAGTATAAGCGGAGGAATCGGCACTGAAGCTTTCTTT; CDR3aa: CASSISGGIGTEAFF
abundance: -; d_gene: TRBD1; j_gene: TRBJ1-5; v_gene: TRBV20-1; CDR3nt: TGCAGTGCTAGGCAGGGGGCGAGCAATCAGCCCCAGCATTTT; CDR3aa: CSARQGASNQPQHF
abundance: -; d_gene: TRBD1; j_gene: TRBJ1-6; v_gene: TRBV7-3; CDR3nt: TGTGCCAGCAGCTCAACAGGGGGCAGTTCACCCCTCCACTTT; CDR3aa: CASSSTGGSSPLHF
abundance: many; d_gene: -; j_gene: TRBJ1-1; v_gene: TRBV13; CDR3nt: TGTGCCAGCAGAGCCGTGGACACTTACGACACTGAAGCTTTCTTT; CDR3aa: CASRAVDTYDTEAFF
abundance: many; d_gene: -; j_gene: TRBJ1-6; v_gene: TRBV11-2; CDR3nt: TGTGCCAGCAGCTTAGACGGTAGAGGGTATAATTCACCCCTCCACTTT; CDR3aa: CASSLDGRGYNSPLHF
abundance: many; d_gene: TRBD1; j_gene: TRBJ1-6; v_gene: TRBV4-1; CDR3nt: TGCGCCAGCAGCCACGACAGGGGAGCTTATTCACCCCTCCACTTT; CDR3aa: CASSHDRGAYSPLHF
abundance: -; d_gene: -; j_gene: TRBJ1-3; v_gene: TRBV19; CDR3nt: TGTGCCAGTAGTGTAGCAGTATTAGGCGAAAACACCATATATTTT; CDR3aa: CASSVAVLGENTIYF
abundance: -; d_gene: TRBD1; j_gene: TRBJ1-2; v_gene: TRBV20-1; CDR3nt: TGCAGTGCTTCTCTAGACAGGGGGGATGGCTACACCTTC; CDR3aa: CSASLDRGDGYTF
abundance: medium-sized; d_gene: -; j_gene: TRBJ2-1; v_gene: TRBV25-1; CDR3nt: TGTGCCAGCAGTCTCCCAGGGGCGAATGAGCAGTTCTTC; CDR3aa: CASSLPGANEQFF
abundance: -; d_gene: TRBD1; j_gene: TRBJ1-5; v_gene: TRBV24-1; CDR3nt: TGTGCCACCAGTGATCCAAGACAGGGGGCGAATCAGCCCCAGCATTTT; CDR3aa: CATSDPRQGANQPQHF
abundance: -; d_gene: -; j_gene: TRBJ1-2; v_gene: TRBV2; CDR3nt: TGTGCCAGCAGTACCAAGCCTGGAAGGTATGGCTACACCTTC; CDR3aa: CASSTKPGRYGYTF
abundance: -; d_gene: TRBD1; j_gene: TRBJ1-2; v_gene: TRBV29-1; CDR3nt: TGCAGCGTGGAAAGACAGGGGGCTTACTATGGCTACACCTTC; CDR3aa: CSVERQGAYYGYTF
abundance: medium-sized; d_gene: -; j_gene: TRBJ2-5; v_gene: TRBV10-3; CDR3nt: TGTGCCATCAGTGAGTCGGGGGGACTGCAAGAGACCCAGTACTTC; CDR3aa: CAISESGGLQETQYF
abundance: -; d_gene: TRBD1; j_gene: TRBJ2-3; v_gene: TRBV10-3; CDR3nt: TGTGCCATCAGGGGAGGGACAGGGGTAGGAGATACGCAGTATTTT; CDR3aa: CAIRGGTGVGDTQYF
abundance: many; d_gene: -; j_gene: TRBJ1-4; v_gene: TRBV19; CDR3nt: TGTGCCAGCTCAGGTTATGCTAATGAAAAACTGTTTTTT; CDR3aa: CASSGYANEKLFF
abundance: -; d_gene: TRBD2; j_gene: TRBJ2-1; v_gene: TRBV4-1; CDR3nt: TGCGCCAGCAGCCAAGCATCGGCGGGAGATGAGCAGTTCTTC; CDR3aa: CASSQASAGDEQFF
abundance: -; d_gene: TRBD1; j_gene: TRBJ2-7; v_gene: TRBV10-3; CDR3nt: TGTGCCAGCATGACAGGGACGTGCGAGCAGTACTTC; CDR3aa: CASMTGTCEQYF
abundance: few; d_gene: -; j_gene: TRBJ2-5; v_gene: TRBV7-7; CDR3nt: TGTGCTAGCAGCTTAGCAAACGTAGAGACCCAGTACTTC; CDR3aa: CASSLANVETQYF
abundance: once; d_gene: -; j_gene: TRBJ2-7; v_gene: TRBV5-4; CDR3nt: TGTGCCAGCAGCCAACAGAAGTCGGGCTACGAGCAGTACTTC; CDR3aa: CASSQQKSGYEQYF
abundance: -; d_gene: TRBD2; j_gene: TRBJ2-7; v_gene: TRBV4-2; CDR3nt: TGTGCCAGCAGCCAAGGCGGTACTAGCGGGTACGAGCAGTACTTC; CDR3aa: CASSQGGTSGYEQYF
abundance: -; d_gene: TRBD1; j_gene: TRBJ1-2; v_gene: TRBV10-3; CDR3nt: TGTGCCATCAGTGAGTCGGGACAGGGGCATGGCTACACCTTC; CDR3aa: CAISESGQGHGYTF
abundance: -; d_gene: TRBD1; j_gene: TRBJ2-7; v_gene: TRBV7-2; CDR3nt: TGTGCCAGCAACCCCCGGGGACAGGGGACCTACGAGCAGTACTTC; CDR3aa: CASNPRGQGTYEQYF
abundance: -; d_gene: -; j_gene: TRBJ2-7; v_gene: TRBV24-1; CDR3nt: TGTGCCACCAGTGATTGGTCGTCAACGGGGGTTGAGGAGCAGTACTTC; CDR3aa: CATSDWSSTGVEEQYF
abundance: many; d_gene: TRBD2; j_gene: TRBJ2-6; v_gene: TRBV13; CDR3nt: TGTGCCAGCAGCTCCCCACCCGAGCGGGGGGCCGGGATTGTCCTGACTTTC; CDR3aa: CASSSPPERGAGIVLTF
abundance: few; d_gene: TRBD1; j_gene: TRBJ2-7; v_gene: TRBV19; CDR3nt: TGTGCCGGTAGTTTACAGGGGGCGTGGGAGCAGTACTTC; CDR3aa: CAGSLQGAWEQYF
abundance: once; d_gene: -; j_gene: TRBJ1-1; v_gene: TRBV9; CDR3nt: TGTGCCAGCAGCGTAGGGCGGAATGAAGCTTTCTTT; CDR3aa: CASSVGRNEAFF
abundance: -; d_gene: TRBD1; j_gene: TRBJ2-3; v_gene: TRBV29-1; CDR3nt: TGCAGCGTTTACGACAGGGTTGGACCAGATACGCAGTATTTT; CDR3aa: CSVYDRVGPDTQYF
abundance: -; d_gene: TRBD1; j_gene: TRBJ1-1; v_gene: TRBV7-8; CDR3nt: TGTGCCAGTAGCACATTCAGGGGGAGCACTGAAGCTCTCTTT; CDR3aa: CASSTFRGSTEALF
abundance: -; d_gene: TRBD1; j_gene: TRBJ1-1; v_gene: TRBV25-1; CDR3nt: TGTGCCAGCAGTGAATCTCCCAAAACAGGGGCAAGCACTGAAGCTTTCTTT; CDR3aa: CASSESPKTGASTEAFF
abundance: many; d_gene: -; j_gene: TRBJ2-1; v_gene: TRBV11-2; CDR3nt: TGTGCCAGCAGCCTGGGCAATGAGCAGTTCTTC; CDR3aa: CASSLGNEQFF
abundance: -; d_gene: TRBD1; j_gene: TRBJ2-3; v_gene: TRBV11-2; CDR3nt: TGTGCCAGCAGCTTAGACGGAGGGACAGGGACTCCCTTTACGACGCAGTATTTT; CDR3aa: CASSLDGGTGTPFTTQYF
abundance: -; d_gene: -; j_gene: TRBJ2-7; v_gene: TRBV20-1; CDR3nt: TGCAGTGCTAACCCCCGGGGCGAGCAGTACTTC; CDR3aa: CSANPRGEQYF
abundance: -; d_gene: -; j_gene: TRBJ2-3; v_gene: TRBV6-1; CDR3nt: TGTGCCAGCAGGCAGGGTCCAGATACGCAGTATTTT; CDR3aa: CASRQGPDTQYF
abundance: -; d_gene: TRBD2; j_gene: TRBJ2-7; v_gene: TRBV10-1; CDR3nt: TGCGCCAGCAGTGAGGCCTTAGCGGGGGGGTCCTACGAGCAGTACTTC; CDR3aa: CASSEALAGGSYEQYF
abundance: many; d_gene: -; j_gene: TRBJ1-2; v_gene: TRBV4-2; CDR3nt: TGTGCCAGCAGCCAAAATGGAAGGGGCAACTATGGCTACACCTTC; CDR3aa: CASSQNGRGNYGYTF
abundance: once; d_gene: TRBD1; j_gene: TRBJ1-2; v_gene: TRBV5-1; CDR3nt: TGCGCCAGCAGCTTGGGACAGGGGGCGAACTATGGCTACACCTTC; CDR3aa: CASSLGQGANYGYTF
abundance: once; d_gene: -; j_gene: TRBJ1-2; v_gene: TRBV2; CDR3nt: TGTGCCAGCAGCGTAGCCCAGGGTAGGCATGGCTACACCTTC; CDR3aa: CASSVAQGRHGYTF
abundance: -; d_gene: TRBD2; j_gene: TRBJ2-1; v_gene: TRBV11-1; CDR3nt: TGTGCCAGCAGCCCCGGGGGTAGCGGGGGAAGGAATGAGCAGTTCTTC; CDR3aa: CASSPGGSGGRNEQFF
abundance: many; d_gene: -; j_gene: TRBJ2-7; v_gene: TRBV7-2; CDR3nt: TGTGCCAGCAGCCCTGGTGGGGGATTGGGTCTTGGTGGGCAGTACTTC; CDR3aa: CASSPGGGLGLGGQYF
abundance: many; d_gene: -; j_gene: TRBJ1-5; v_gene: TRBV20-1; CDR3nt: TGCAGTGCCACTGGACTCCTTGAAACCAATCAGCCCCAGCATTTT; CDR3aa: CSATGLLETNQPQHF
abundance: once; d_gene: -; j_gene: TRBJ1-6; v_gene: TRBV4-3; CDR3nt: TGCGCCAGCAGCCGCCGGGCTAGTTCCTATAATTCACCCCTCCACTTT; CDR3aa: CASSRRASSYNSPLHF